The source of this T cell receptor (beta chain) is a study of blood T cells in healthy people across ages. V was pared by 4 bases and J by 3 bases, with 4 bases of the junction left unmatched. The germline gives CDR1 ENHRY, CDR2 SYGVKD. The CDR3 has 14 residues. About 10 milliliters of peripheral blood were drawn from each donor into EDTA-treated tubes. The second PCR ran roughly 6 to 12 cycles with a sample-barcoded 5' primer and J-beta primers. TCRdb recomputed calls from the 5' RACE reads with MiXCR, one row per CDR3 protein. The sample carries around 1.5 million distinct CDR3 sequences, about 31% recorded once.

The chain uses TRBV10-3 and TRBJ2-3, with TRBD2 matching over 7 bases. The sample was blood. This receptor was obtained from a young woman in good health. CDR3: CAISGEGKTDTQYF. CDR3 sequence (DNA): TGTGCCATCAGTGGGGAGGGTAAGACAGATACGCAGTATTTT.